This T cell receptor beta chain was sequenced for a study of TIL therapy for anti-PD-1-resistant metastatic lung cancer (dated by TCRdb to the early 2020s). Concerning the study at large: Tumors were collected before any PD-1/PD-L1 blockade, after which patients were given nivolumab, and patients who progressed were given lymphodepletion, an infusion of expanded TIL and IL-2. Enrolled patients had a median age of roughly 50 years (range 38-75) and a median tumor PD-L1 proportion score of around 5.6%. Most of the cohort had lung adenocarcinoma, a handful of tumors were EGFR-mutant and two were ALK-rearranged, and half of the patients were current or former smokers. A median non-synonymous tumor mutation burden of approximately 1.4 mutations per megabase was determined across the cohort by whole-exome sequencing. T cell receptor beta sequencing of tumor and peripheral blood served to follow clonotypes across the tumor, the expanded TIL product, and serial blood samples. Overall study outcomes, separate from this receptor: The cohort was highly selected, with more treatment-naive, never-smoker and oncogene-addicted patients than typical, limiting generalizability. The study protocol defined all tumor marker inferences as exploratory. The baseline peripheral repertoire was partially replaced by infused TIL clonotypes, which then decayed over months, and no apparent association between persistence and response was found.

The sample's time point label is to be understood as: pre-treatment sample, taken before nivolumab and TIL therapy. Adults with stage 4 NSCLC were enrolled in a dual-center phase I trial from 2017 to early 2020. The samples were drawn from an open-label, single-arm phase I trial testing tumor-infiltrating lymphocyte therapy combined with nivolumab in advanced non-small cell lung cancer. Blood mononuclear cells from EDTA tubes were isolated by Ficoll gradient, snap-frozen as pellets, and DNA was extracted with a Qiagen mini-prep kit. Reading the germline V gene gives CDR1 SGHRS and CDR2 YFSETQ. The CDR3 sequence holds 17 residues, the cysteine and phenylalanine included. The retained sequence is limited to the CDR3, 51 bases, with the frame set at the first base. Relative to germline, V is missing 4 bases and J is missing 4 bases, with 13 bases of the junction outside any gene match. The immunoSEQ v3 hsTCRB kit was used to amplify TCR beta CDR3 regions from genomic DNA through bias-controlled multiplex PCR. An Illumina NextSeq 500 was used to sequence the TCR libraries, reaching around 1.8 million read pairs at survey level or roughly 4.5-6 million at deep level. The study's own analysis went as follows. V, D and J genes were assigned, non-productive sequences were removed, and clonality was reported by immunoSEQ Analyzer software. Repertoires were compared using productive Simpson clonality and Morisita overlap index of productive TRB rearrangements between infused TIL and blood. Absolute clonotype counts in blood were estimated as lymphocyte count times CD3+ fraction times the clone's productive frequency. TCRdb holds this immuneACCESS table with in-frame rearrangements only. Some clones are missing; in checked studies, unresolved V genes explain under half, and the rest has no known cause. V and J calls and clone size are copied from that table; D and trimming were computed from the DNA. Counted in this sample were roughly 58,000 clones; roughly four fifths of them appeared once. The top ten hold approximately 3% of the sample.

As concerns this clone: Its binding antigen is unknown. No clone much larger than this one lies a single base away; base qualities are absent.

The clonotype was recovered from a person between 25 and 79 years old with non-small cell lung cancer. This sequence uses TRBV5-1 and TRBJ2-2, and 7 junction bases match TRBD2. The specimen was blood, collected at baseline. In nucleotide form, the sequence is TGCGCCAGCAGCCCCCGTGGGGAGCGGGGAAGCACCGGGGAGCTGTTTTTT. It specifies CASSPRGERGSTGELFF.